This T cell receptor beta chain stems from a study of shared clonotypes between healthy human individuals. The CDR3 is 17 residues long. Germline loops: CDR1 MDHEN, CDR2 SYDVKM. V shed 6 bases and J shed 5 bases, with 26 bases lying between them. This clone was observed a single time. Evenly divided among several immunoSEQ plates was the genomic DNA of each subset. Sequencing used immunoSEQ multiplex PCR; TCRdb keeps in-frame clones, though not all of them. Of around 500,000 clones detected, over 75% appear once; the ten largest clones hold roughly 13%. The sequence was obtained from a woman between 40 and 50 years old in good health. Some clones in this sample may be carry-over from other donors' samples. Sequences were obtained from PBMCs. The V gene is TRBV28, the J gene TRBJ2-7; D may match TRBD1 or TRBD2 (5 bases each). CDR3 coding DNA: TGTGCCAGCAGCCTCATGAGCCGGGACGGCCGAGGGAACGAGCAGTACTTC. This codes for CASSLMSRDGRGNEQYF.